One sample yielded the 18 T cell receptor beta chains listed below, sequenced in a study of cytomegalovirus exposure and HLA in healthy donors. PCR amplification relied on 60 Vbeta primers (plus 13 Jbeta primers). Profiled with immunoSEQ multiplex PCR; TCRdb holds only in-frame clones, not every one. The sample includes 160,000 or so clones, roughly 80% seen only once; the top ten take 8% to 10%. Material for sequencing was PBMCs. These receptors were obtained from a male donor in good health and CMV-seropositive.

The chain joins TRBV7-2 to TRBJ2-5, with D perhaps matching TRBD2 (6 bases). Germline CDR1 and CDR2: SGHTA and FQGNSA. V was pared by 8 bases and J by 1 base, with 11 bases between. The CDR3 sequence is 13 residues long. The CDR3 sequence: CASLGGPQETQYF. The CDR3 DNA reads TGTGCCAGCTTGGGGGGACCCCAAGAGACCCAGTACTTC. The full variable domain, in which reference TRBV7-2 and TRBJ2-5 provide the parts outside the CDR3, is GAGVSQSPSNKVTEKGKDVELRCDPISGHTALYWYRQSLGQGLEFLIYFQGNSAPDKSGLPSDRFSAERTGGSVSTLTIQRTQQEDSAVYLCASLGGPQETQYFGPGTRLLVL.

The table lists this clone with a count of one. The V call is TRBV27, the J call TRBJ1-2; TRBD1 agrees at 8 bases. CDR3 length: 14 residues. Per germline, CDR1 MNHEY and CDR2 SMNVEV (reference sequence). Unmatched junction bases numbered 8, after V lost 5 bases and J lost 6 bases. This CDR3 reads CASSPTDRVDGYTF. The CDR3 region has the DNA TGTGCCAGCAGTCCCACGGACAGGGTGGATGGCTACACCTTC.

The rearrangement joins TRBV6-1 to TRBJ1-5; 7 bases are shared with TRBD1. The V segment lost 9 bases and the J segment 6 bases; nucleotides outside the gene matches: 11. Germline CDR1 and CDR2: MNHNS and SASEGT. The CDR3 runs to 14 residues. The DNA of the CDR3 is TGTGCCAGTCGATGGACAGGAAACATTCAGCCCCAGCATTTT. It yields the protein CASRWTGNIQPQHF.

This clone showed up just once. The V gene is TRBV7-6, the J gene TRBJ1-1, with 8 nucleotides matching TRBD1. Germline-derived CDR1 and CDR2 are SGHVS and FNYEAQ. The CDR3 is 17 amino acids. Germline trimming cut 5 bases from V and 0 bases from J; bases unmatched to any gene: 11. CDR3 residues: CASSRKTGVGMNTEAFF. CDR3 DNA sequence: TGTGCCAGCAGCCGTAAGACAGGGGTCGGGATGAACACTGAAGCTTTCTTT.

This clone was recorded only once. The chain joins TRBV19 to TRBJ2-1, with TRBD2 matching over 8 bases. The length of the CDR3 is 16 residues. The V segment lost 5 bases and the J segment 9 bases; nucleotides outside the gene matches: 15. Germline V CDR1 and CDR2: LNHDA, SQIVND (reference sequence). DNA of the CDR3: TGTGCCAGTAGTTTGTTGCGGGGGGCCTCATCCAGTGAGCAGTTCTTC. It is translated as CASSLLRGASSSEQFF.

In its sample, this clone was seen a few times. CDR3 loop: CASSEGASSEAFF. CDR3 in DNA: TGCGCCAGCAGTGAGGGAGCAAGTTCTGAAGCTTTCTTT. This chain links TRBV10-2 with TRBJ1-1; D call uncertain. The CDR3 extends over 13 amino acids. Germline assignment: CDR1 WSHSY and CDR2 SAAADI. The V end lost 2 bases, the J end lost 6 bases, and 10 bases lay between the germline ends.

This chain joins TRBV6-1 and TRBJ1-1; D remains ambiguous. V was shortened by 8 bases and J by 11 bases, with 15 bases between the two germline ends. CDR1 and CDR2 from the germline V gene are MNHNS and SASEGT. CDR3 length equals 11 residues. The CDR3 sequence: CASVVVEAAFF. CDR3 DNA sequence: TGTGCCAGCGTTGTTGTCGAGGCCGCTTTCTTT.

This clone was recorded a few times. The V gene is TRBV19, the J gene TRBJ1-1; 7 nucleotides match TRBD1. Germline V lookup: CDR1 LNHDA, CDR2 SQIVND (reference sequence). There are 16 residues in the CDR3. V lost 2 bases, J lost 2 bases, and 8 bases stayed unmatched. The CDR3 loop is CASSIKGTAFNTEAFF. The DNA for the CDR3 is TGTGCCAGTAGTATAAAAGGGACAGCCTTTAACACTGAAGCTTTCTTT. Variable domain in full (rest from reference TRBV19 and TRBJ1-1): DGGITQSPKYLFRKEGQNVTLSCEQNLNHDAMYWYRQDPGQGLRLIYYSQIVNDFQKGDIAEGYSVSREKKESFPLTVTSAQKNPTAFYLCASSIKGTAFNTEAFFGQGTRLTVV.

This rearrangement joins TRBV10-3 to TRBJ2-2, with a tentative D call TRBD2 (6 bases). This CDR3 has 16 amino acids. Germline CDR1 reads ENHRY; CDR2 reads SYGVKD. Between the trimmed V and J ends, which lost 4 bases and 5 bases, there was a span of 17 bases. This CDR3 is CAISGVAVRTTGELFF. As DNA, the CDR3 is TGTGCCATCAGTGGAGTAGCGGTTAGAACAACCGGGGAGCTGTTTTTT.

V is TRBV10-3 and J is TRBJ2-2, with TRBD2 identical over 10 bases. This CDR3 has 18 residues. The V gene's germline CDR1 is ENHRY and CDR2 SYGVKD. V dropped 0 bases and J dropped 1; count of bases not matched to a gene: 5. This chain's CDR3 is CAISESSGGPLNTGELFF. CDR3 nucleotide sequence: TGTGCCATCAGTGAGTCTAGCGGGGGGCCTTTGAACACCGGGGAGCTGTTTTTT.

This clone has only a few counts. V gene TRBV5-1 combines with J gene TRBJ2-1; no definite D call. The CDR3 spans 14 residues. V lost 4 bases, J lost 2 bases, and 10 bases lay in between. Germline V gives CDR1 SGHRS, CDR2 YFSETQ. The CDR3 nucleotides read TGCGCCAGCAGCGGCCAGTCAGCCTACAATGAGCAGTTCTTC. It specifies CASSGQSAYNEQFF. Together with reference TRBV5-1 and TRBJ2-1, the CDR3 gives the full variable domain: KAGVTQTPRYLIKTRGQQVTLSCSPISGHRSVSWYQQTPGQGLQFLFEYFSETQRNKGNFPGRFSGRQFSNSRSEMNVSTLELGDSALYLCASSGQSAYNEQFFGPGTRLTVL.

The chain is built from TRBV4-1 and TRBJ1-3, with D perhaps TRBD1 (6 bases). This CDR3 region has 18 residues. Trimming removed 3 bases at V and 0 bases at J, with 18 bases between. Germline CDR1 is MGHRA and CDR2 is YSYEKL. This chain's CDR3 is CASSQGGRQARSGNTIYF. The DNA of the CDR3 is TGCGCCAGCAGCCAGGGAGGGCGACAGGCGCGCTCTGGAAACACCATATATTTT.

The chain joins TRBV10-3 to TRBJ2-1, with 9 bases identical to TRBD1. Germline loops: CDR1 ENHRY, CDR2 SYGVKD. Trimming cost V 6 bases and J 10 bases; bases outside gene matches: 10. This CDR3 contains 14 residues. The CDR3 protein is CAIRGQGHPEEQFF. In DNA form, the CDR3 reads TGTGCCATCAGAGGACAGGGGCACCCAGAGGAGCAGTTCTTC.

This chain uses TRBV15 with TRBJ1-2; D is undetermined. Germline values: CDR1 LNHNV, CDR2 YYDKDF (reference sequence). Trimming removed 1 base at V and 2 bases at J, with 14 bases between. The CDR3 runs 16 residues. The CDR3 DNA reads TGTGCCACCAGCAGAGTTATACAGAGCGGAAACTATGGCTACACCTTC. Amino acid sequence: CATSRVIQSGNYGYTF.

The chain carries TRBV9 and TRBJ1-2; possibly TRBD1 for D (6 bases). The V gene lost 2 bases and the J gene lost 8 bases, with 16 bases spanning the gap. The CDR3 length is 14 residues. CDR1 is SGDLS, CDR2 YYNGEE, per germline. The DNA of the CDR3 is TGTGCCAGCAGCGTGAGGGAACAGGGTTACGGCTACACCTTC. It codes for CASSVREQGYGYTF.

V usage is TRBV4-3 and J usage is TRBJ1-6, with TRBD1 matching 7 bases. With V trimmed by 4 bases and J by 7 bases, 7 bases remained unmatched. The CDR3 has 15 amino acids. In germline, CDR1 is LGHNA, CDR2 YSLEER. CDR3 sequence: CASSRTGTENSPLHF. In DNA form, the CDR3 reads TGCGCCAGCAGCCGCACCGGGACAGAGAATTCACCCCTCCACTTT.

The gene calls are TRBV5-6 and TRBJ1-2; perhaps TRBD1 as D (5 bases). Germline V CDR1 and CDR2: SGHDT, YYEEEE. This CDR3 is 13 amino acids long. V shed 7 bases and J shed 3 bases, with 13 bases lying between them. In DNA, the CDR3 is TGTGCCAGCTGGGGCGCAGTGTACTATGGCTACACCTTC. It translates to CASWGAVYYGYTF.

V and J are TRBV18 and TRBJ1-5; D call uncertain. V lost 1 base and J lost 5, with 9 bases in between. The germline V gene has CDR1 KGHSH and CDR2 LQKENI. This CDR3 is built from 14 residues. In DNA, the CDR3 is TGTGCCAGCTCACCACGCTCAGGTGATCAGCCCCAGCATTTT. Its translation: CASSPRSGDQPQHF.